This TCR beta chain was documented in a study of T-cell reconstitution after alpha-beta-depleted transplantation in children. Unique molecular identifiers featured in how the TCRbeta library was prepared. MiXCR was run by TCRdb on the PCR reads, yielding one entry per CDR3 protein. The sample comprises just over 350,000 distinct CDR3 sequences, 13% of which are singletons, and around 4.1% rests with the top ten. Unmatched junction bases numbered 3, after V lost 1 base and J lost 6 bases. In germline, CDR1 is DFQATT, CDR2 SNEGSKA (reference sequence). The CDR3 sequence is 15 residues long. The clonotype was recovered from a human donor who donated a stem cell graft to a child with Fanconi anemia. Sequences were derived from PBMCs, sampled from the stem cell graft. This chain links TRBV20-1 with TRBJ2-1; 13 bases line up with TRBD2. As DNA, the CDR3 is TGCAGTGCTAGAGTTGGGACTAGCGGGACCAATGAGCAGTTCTTC. Its protein product is CSARVGTSGTNEQFF.